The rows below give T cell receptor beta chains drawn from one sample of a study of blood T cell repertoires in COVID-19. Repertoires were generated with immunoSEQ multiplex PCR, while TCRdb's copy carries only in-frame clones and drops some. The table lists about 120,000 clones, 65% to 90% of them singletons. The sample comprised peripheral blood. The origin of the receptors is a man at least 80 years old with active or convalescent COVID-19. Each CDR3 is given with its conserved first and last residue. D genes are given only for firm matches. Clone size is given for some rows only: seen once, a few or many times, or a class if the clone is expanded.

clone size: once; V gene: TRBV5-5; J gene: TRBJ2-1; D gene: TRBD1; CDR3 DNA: TGTGCCAGCACCCCGCGGGACAGGGTGACCTACAATGAGCAGTTCTTC; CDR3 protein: CASTPRDRVTYNEQFF
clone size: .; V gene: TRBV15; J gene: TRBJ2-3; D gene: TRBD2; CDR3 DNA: TGTGCCACCAGCAGGGGGCTAGCGGGGTTGGCAGATACGCAGTATTTT; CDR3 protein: CATSRGLAGLADTQYF
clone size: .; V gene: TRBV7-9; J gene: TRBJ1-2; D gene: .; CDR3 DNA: TGTGCCAGCAGCTTAGAAACAACCAACTATGGCTACACCTTC; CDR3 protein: CASSLETTNYGYTF
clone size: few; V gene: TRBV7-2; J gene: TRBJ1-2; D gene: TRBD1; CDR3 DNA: TGTGCCAGCAGCCCCGGACAGGGGGCAGGAATAAACTATGGCTACACCTTC; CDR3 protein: CASSPGQGAGINYGYTF
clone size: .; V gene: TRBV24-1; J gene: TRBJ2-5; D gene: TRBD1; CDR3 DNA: TGTGCCACCAGTGCCATAGACAGGGACGGAGAGACCCAGTACTTC; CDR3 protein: CATSAIDRDGETQYF
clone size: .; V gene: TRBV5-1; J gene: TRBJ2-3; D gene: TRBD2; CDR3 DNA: TGCGCCAGCAGCACCGGGACTACCACAGATACGCAGTATTTT; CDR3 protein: CASSTGTTTDTQYF
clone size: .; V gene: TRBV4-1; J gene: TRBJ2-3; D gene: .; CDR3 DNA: TGCGCCAGCAGCCAAGGACTAGATACGCAGTATTTT; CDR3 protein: CASSQGLDTQYF
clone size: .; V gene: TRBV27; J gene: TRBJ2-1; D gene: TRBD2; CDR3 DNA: TGTGCCAGCAGTCCAACTGGACTAGCGGGAGACAATGAGCAGTTCTTC; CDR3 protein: CASSPTGLAGDNEQFF
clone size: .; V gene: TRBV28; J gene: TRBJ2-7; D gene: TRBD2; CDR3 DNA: TGTGCCAGCAGTTTACGGGAGGGCCCCACCTACGAGCAGTACTTC; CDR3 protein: CASSLREGPTYEQYF
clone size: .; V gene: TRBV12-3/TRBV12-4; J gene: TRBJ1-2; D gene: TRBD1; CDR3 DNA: TGTGCCAGCAGCTACGGGACAGAGGGTGGCTACACCTTC; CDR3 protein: CASSYGTEGGYTF
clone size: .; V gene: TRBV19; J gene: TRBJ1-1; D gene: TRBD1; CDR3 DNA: TGTGCCAGTAGTACCCGGGACAGGGGGCGCCTGAACACTGAAGCTTTCTTT; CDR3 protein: CASSTRDRGRLNTEAFF
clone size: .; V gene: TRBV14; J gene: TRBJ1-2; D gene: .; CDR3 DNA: TGTGCCAGCAGCCAAGGACAGAACTATGGCTACACCTTC; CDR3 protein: CASSQGQNYGYTF
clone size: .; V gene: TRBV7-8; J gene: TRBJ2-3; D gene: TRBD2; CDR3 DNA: TGTGCCAGCAGCCGCGGGGGGAATACGCAGTATTTT; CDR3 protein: CASSRGGNTQYF
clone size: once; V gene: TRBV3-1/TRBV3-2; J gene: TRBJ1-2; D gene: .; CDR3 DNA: TGTGCCAGCAGCCAAGATGTGGCCAGGTTGAGCGGCTACACCTTC; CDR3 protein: CASSQDVARLSGYTF
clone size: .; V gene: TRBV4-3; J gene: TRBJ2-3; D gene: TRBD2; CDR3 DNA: TGCGCCAGCAGCCTAGGGACTAGCCGGGGCACAGATACGCAGTATTTT; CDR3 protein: CASSLGTSRGTDTQYF
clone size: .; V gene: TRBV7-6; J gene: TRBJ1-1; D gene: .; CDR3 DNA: TGTGCCAGCAGCCGGGGAATGAACACTGAAGCTTTCTTT; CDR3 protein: CASSRGMNTEAFF
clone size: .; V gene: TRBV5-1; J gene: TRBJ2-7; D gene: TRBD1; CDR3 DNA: TGCGCCAGCAGCTTGGTACCCACCAGGGGGCCCTACGAGCAGTACTTC; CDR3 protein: CASSLVPTRGPYEQYF
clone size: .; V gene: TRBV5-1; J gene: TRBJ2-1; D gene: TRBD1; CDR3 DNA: TGCGCCAGCAGCTTGATACTGAAACCGGGACAGGGAAGTGAGCAGTTCTTC; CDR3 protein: CASSLILKPGQGSEQFF
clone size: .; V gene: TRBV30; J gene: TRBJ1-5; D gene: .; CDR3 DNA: TGTGCCTGGAGTCACGGGACACGAAGCAATCAGCCCCAGCATTTT; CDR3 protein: CAWSHGTRSNQPQHF
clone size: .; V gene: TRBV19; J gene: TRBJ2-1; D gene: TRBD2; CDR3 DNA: TGTGCCAGTAGTATAGAGGCTAGCGGGAGCTTCTATGAGCAGTTCTTC; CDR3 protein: CASSIEASGSFYEQFF